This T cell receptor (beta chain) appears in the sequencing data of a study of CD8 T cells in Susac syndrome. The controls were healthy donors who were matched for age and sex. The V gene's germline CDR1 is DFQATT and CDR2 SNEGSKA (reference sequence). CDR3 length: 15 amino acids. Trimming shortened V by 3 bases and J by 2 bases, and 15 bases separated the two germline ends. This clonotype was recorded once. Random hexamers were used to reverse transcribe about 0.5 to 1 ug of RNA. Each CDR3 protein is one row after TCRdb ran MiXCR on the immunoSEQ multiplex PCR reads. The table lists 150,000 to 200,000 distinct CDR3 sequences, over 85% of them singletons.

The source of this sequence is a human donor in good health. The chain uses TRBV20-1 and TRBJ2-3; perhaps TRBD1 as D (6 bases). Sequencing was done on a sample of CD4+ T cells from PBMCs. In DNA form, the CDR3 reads TGCAGTGCTAGGATTCTAGGGGGAATCACAGATACGCAGTATTTT. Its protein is CSARILGGITDTQYF.